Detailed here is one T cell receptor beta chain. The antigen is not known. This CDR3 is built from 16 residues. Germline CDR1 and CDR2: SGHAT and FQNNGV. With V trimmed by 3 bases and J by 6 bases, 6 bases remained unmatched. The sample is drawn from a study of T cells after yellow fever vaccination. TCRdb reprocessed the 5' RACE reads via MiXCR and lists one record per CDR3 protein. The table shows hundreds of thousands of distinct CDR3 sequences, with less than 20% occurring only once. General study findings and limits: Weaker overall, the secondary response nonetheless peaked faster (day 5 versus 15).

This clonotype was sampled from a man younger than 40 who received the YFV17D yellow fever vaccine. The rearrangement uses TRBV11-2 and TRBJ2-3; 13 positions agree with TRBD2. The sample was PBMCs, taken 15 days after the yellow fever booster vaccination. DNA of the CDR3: TGTGCCAGCAGCTTGCTGGGACTAGCGGGACCTGATACGCAGTATTTT. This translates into CASSLLGLAGPDTQYF.